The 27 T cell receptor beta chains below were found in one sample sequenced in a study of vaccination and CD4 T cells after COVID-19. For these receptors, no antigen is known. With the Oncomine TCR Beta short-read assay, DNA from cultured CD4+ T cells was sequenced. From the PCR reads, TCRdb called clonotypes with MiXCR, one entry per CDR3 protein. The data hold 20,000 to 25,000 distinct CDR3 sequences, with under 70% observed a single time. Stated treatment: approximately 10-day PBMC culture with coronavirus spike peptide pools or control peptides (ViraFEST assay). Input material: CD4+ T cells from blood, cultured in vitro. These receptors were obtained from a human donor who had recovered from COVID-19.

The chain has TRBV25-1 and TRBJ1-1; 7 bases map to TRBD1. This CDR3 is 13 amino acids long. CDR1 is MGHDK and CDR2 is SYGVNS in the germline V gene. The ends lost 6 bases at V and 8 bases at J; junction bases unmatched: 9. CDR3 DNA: TGTGCCAGCAGGGGCACAGAGGGGGCAGAAGCTTTCTTT. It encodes CASRGTEGAEAFF. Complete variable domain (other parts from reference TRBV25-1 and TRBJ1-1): EADIYQTPRYLVIGTGKKITLECSQTMGHDKMYWYQQDPGMELHLIHYSYGVNSTEKGDLSSESTVSRIRTEHFPLTLESARPSHTSQYLCASRGTEGAEAFFGQGTRLTVV.

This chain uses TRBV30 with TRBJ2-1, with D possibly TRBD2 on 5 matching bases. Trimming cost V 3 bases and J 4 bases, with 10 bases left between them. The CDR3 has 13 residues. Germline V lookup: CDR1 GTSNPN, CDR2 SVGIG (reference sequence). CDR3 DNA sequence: TGTGCCTGGAGCCCGGACTTGTACAATGAGCAGTTCTTC. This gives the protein CAWSPDLYNEQFF.

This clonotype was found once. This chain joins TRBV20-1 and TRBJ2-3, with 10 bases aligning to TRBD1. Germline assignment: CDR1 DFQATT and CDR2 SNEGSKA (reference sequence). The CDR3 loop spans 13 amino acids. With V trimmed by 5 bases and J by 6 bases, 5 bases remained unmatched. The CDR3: CSAGRDRGDTQYF. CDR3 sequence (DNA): TGCAGTGCTGGACGGGACAGGGGTGATACGCAGTATTTT.

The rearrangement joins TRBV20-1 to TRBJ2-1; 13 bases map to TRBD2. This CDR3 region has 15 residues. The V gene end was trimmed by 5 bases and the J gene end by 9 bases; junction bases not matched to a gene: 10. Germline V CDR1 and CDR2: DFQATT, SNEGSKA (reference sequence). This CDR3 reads CSAFGLAGAGGEQFF. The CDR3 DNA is TGCAGTGCTTTTGGACTAGCGGGGGCTGGCGGTGAGCAGTTCTTC.

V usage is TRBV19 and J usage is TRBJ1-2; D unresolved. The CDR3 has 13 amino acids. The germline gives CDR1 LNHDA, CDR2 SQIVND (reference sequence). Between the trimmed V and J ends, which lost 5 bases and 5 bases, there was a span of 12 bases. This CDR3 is CASSPDGKYGYTF. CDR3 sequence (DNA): TGTGCCAGTAGTCCGGACGGAAAATATGGCTACACCTTC.

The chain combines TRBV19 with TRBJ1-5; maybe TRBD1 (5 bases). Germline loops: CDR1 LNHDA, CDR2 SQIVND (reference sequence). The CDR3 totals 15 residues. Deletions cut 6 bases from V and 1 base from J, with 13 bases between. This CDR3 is CASSRREFSNQPQHF. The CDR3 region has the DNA TGTGCCAGTAGCCGCAGGGAGTTCAGCAATCAGCCCCAGCATTTT.

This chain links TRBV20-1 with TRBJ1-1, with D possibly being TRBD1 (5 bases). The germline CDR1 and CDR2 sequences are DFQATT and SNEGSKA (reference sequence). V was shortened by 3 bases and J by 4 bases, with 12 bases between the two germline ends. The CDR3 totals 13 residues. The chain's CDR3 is CSASRAQGTEAFF. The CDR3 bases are TGCAGTGCTAGTCGGGCTCAGGGCACTGAAGCTTTCTTT.

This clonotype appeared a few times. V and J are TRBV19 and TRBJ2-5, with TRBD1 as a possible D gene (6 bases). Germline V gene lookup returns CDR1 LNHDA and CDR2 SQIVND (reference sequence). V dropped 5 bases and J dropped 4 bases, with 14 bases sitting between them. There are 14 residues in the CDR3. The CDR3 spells CASSSPGVGETQYF. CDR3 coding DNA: TGTGCCAGTAGTTCACCAGGGGTGGGAGAGACCCAGTACTTC.

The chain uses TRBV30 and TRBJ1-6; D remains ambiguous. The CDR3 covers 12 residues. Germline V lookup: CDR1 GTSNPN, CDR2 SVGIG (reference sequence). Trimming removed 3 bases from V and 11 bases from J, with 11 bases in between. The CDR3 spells CAWSLSNPPLHF. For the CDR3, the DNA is TGTGCCTGGAGCCTATCAAATCCACCCCTCCACTTT.

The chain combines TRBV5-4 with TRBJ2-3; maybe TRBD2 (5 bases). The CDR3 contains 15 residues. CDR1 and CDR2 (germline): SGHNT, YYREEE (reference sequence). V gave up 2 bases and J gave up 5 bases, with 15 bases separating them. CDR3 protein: CASSFGVATGDTQYF. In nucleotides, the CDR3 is TGTGCCAGCAGCTTTGGTGTAGCGACTGGAGATACGCAGTATTTT. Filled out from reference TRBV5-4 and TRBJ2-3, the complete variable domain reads ETGVTQSPTHLIKTRGQQVTLRCSSQSGHNTVSWYQQALGQGPQFIFQYYREEENGRGNFPPRFSGLQFPNYSSELNVNALELDDSALYLCASSFGVATGDTQYFGPGTRLTVL.

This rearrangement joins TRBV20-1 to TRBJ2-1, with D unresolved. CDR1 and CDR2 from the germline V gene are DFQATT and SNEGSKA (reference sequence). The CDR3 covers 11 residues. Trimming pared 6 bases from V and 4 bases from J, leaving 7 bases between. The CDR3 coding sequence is TGCAGTGCCATGGGTTACAATGAGCAGTTCTTC. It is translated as CSAMGYNEQFF.

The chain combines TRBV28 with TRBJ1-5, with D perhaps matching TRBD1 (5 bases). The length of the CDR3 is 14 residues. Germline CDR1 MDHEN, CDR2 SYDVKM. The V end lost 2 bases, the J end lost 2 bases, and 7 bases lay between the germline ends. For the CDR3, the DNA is TGTGCCAGCAGTTTAGGGGGAGGCAATCAGCCCCAGCATTTT. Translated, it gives CASSLGGGNQPQHF.

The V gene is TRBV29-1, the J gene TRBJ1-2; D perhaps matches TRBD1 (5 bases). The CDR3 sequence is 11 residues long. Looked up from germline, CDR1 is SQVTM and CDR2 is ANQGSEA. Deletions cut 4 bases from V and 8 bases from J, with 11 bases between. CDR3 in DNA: TGCAGCGTTGTGGGGGTTAGCGGCTACACCTTC. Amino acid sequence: CSVVGVSGYTF.

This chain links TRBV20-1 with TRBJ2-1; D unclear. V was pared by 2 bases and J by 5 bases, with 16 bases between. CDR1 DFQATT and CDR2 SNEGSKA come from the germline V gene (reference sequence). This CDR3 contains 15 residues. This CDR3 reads CSARHRLRENNEQFF. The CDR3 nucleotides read TGCAGTGCTAGACACCGCCTACGTGAGAACAATGAGCAGTTCTTC.

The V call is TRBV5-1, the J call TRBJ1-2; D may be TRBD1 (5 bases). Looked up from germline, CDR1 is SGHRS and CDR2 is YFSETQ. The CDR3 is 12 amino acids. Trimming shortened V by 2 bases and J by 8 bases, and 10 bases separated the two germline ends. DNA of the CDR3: TGCGCCAGCAGCTTTCCAGGGCTAGGCTACACCTTC. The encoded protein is CASSFPGLGYTF.

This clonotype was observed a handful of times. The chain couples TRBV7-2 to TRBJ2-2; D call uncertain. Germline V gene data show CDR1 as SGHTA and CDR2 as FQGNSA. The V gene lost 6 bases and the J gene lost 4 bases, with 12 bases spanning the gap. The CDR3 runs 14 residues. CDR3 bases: TGTGCCAGCAGATGGCTGTTTGGCACCGGGGAGCTGTTTTTT. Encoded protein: CASRWLFGTGELFF.

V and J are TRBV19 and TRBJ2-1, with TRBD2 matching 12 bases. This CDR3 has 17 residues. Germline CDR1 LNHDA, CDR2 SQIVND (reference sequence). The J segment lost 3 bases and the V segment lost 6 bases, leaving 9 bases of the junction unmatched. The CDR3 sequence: CASRMTSGRAYYNEQFF. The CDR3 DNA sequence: TGTGCCAGTAGAATGACTAGCGGGAGAGCCTACTACAATGAGCAGTTCTTC.

CDR3 region: CSASTRDGAYF. CDR3 sequence (DNA): TGCAGTGCTAGTACCCGGGACGGGGCGTATTTT. This chain connects TRBV20-1 to TRBJ2-3; D is tentatively TRBD1 or TRBD2 (5 bases each). The CDR3 has 11 residues. Between the trimmed V and J ends, which lost 3 bases and 14 bases, there was a span of 15 bases. Germline CDR1 is DFQATT and CDR2 is SNEGSKA (reference sequence).

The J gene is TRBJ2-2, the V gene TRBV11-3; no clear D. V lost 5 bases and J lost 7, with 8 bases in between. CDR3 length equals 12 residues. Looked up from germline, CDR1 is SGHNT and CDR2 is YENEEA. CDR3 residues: CASSPIIGELFF. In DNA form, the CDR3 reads TGTGCCAGCAGCCCCATCATCGGGGAGCTGTTTTTT.

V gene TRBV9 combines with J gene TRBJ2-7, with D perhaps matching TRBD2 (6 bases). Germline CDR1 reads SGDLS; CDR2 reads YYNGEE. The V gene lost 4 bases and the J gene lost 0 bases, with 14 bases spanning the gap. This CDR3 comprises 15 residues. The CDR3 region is CASSPRGDPSYEQYF. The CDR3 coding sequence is TGTGCCAGCAGCCCCCGCGGGGATCCCTCCTACGAGCAGTACTTC.

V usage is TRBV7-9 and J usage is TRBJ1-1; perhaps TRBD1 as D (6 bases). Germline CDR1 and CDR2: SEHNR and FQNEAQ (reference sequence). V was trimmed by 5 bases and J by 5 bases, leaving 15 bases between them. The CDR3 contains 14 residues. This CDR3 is CASSEQGTGTEAFF. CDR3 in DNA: TGTGCCAGCAGCGAACAGGGTACCGGGACTGAAGCTTTCTTT.

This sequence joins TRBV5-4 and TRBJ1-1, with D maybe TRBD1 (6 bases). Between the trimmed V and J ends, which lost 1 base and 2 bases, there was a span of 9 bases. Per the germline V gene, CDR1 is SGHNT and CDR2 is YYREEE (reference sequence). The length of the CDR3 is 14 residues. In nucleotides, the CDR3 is TGTGCCAGCAGCTTGCGAGGGGGAAACACTGAAGCTTTCTTT. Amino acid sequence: CASSLRGGNTEAFF.

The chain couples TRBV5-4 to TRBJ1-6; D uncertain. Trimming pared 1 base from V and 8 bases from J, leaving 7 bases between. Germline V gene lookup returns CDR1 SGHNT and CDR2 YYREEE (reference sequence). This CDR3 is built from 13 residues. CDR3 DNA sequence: TGTGCCAGCAGCTTGACCGGTGATTCACCCCTCCACTTT. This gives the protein CASSLTGDSPLHF.

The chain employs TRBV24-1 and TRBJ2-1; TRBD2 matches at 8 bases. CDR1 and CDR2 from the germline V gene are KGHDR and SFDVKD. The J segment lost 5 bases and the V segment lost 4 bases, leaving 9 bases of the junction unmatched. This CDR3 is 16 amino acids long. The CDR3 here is CATSDSGGPSDNEQFF. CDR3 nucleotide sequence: TGTGCCACCAGTGACAGCGGGGGCCCCTCAGACAATGAGCAGTTCTTC.

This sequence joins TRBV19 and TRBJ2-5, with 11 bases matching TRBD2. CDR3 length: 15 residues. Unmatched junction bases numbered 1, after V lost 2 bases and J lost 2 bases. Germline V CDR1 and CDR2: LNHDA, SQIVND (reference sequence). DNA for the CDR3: TGTGCCAGTAGTATATCTAGCGGGAGGCAAGAGACCCAGTACTTC. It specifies CASSISSGRQETQYF.

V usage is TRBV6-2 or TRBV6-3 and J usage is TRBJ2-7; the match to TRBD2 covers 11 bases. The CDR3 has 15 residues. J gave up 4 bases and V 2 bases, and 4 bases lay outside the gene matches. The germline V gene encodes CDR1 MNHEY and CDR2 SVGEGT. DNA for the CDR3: TGTGCCAGCAGTTACCCGGGGACTAGCGGTTACGAGCAGTACTTC. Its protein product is CASSYPGTSGYEQYF.

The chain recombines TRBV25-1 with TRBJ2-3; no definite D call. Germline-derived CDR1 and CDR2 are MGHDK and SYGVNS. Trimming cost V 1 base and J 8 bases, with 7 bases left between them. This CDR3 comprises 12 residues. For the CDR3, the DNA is TGTGCCAGCAGTGAATCTTGGGGTACGCAGTATTTT. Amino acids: CASSESWGTQYF.